The 21 T cell receptor beta chains listed next were all sequenced from one sample in a study of Ad26.COV2.S vaccination and SARS-CoV-2 variants (dated by TCRdb to the early 2020s). The sample's treatment or condition label, in plain terms: around 19 received Ad26.COV2.S at low or high dose, single or two shots; about 5 received placebo; per-sample allocation not given. For vaccine and placebo recipients, repertoires were sequenced using samples collected on day 63 after the first injection. The library was produced with the immunoSEQ multiplex PCR assay. TCRdb stores this immuneACCESS table with in-frame sequences only. Part of the clones is absent; in the studies checked, under half of the shortfall reflects unresolved V genes, and no reason is known for the rest. Recorded for this sample are a few hundred thousand clones; about four fifths of them occurred a single time. The ten largest clones take up about 7.4% of the sample.

This material consisted of peripheral blood, taken in a trial of Ad26.COV2.S vaccine versus placebo. Receptors originate from a person aged 18 to 59 who received the Ad26.COV2.S COVID-19 vaccine or a placebo.

The genes are TRBV24-1 and TRBJ2-7, with 7 bases aligning to TRBD1. CDR3 length: 15 amino acids. V gave up 4 bases and J gave up 2 bases; unmatched junction bases: 7. The germline V gene encodes CDR1 KGHDR and CDR2 SFDVKD. The CDR3 loop reads CATSDSRQGTYEQYF. In nucleotides, the CDR3 is TGTGCCACCAGTGACTCCAGACAGGGAACCTACGAGCAGTACTTC.

The V call is TRBV10-2, the J call TRBJ2-7, with D perhaps matching TRBD2 (6 bases). CDR1 is WSHSY and CDR2 is SAAADI in the germline V gene. V gave up 8 bases and J gave up 0 bases, with 14 bases separating them. The CDR3 is 14 amino acids. CDR3 loop: CASPHRDFSYEQYF. In nucleotides, the CDR3 is TGCGCCAGCCCCCACCGGGACTTCTCCTACGAGCAGTACTTC.

The J gene is TRBJ1-1, the V gene TRBV11-3; a possible D gene is TRBD1 (6 bases). Trimming stripped 4 bases from V and 1 base from J, with 7 bases between. The CDR3 is made up of 13 amino acids. The germline gives CDR1 SGHNT, CDR2 YENEEA. CDR3 sequence: CASSWGQNTEAFF. In DNA form, the CDR3 reads TGTGCCAGCAGCTGGGGACAGAACACTGAAGCTTTCTTT.

This chain links TRBV3-1 (or the pseudogene TRBV3-2) with TRBJ2-1; D might be TRBD1 or TRBD2, each matching 6 bases. Trimming pared 5 bases from V and 7 bases from J, leaving 18 bases between. The CDR3 loop spans 15 amino acids. The germline CDR1 and CDR2 sequences are LGHDT and YNNKEL (reference sequence). CDR3 DNA: TGTGCCAGCAGCAGTTATCGGGGGCTGGGGAATGAGCAGTTCTTC. Translation gives CASSSYRGLGNEQFF.

The chain recombines TRBV21-1 with TRBJ2-3; TRBD2, as called in the table, went unchecked against the DNA. TRBV21-1 is annotated as a pseudogene. The CDR3 runs 16 residues. The CDR3, as DNA: TGTGCCAGCAGCAAAGTGAGCGGGAGGAGCACAGATACGCAGTATTTT. The encoded protein is CASSKVSGRSTDTQYF.

There are a few counts of this clone. J is TRBJ2-7 and V is TRBV5-6, with D perhaps assigned TRBD1 or TRBD2 (5 bases each). Trimming stripped 3 bases from V and 7 bases from J, with 14 bases between. Germline CDR1 reads SGHDT; CDR2 reads YYEEEE. This CDR3 has 13 amino acids. The CDR3 bases are TGTGCCAGCAGCTGGGGACCACCGGGGGAGCAGTACTTC. Translation gives CASSWGPPGEQYF.

The gene calls are TRBV13 and TRBJ1-1, with 8 bases matching TRBD1. Trimming took 5 bases from V and 1 from J; bases not matched to a gene: 3. Germline loops: CDR1 PRHDT, CDR2 FYEKMQ (reference sequence). The CDR3 extends over 14 amino acids. For the CDR3, the DNA is TGTGCCAGCAGCCCCGGGACAGGGAACACTGAAGCTTTCTTT. Encoded protein: CASSPGTGNTEAFF.

The chain employs TRBV2 and TRBJ2-7; D gene ambiguous. The CDR3 is made up of 11 amino acids. Germline V gene data show CDR1 as SNHLY and CDR2 as FYNNEI. V lost 4 bases and J lost 7, with 8 bases in between. This chain's CDR3 is CASSVVWEQYF. The CDR3 DNA reads TGTGCCAGCAGTGTTGTATGGGAGCAGTACTTC.

The chain couples TRBV6-5 to TRBJ1-1; possible D gene TRBD1, 5 bases. Trimming took off 5 bases at V and 6 bases at J, with 16 bases between the two ends. Germline assignment: CDR1 MNHEY and CDR2 SVGAGI. This CDR3 is 14 amino acids long. The CDR3 nucleotides are TGTGCCAGCAGTCCCATGGGGGGGTTGGCTGAAGCTTTCTTT. Translating gives CASSPMGGLAEAFF.

This chain connects TRBV12-3 or TRBV12-4 to TRBJ1-1; no reliable D call. The V and J ends lost 6 bases and 3 bases respectively, with 8 bases between them. The CDR3 is 12 residues long. CDR3: CASRSRHTEAFF. CDR3 DNA: TGTGCCAGCAGGTCCAGACACACTGAAGCTTTCTTT.

The chain has TRBV30 and TRBJ1-6; D may be TRBD1 (5 bases). The CDR3 has 14 amino acids. Germline V gene sequence: CDR1 GTSNPN, CDR2 SVGIG (reference sequence). The V end was cut by 5 bases, the J end by 10 bases, with 18 bases between. CDR3 amino acids: CAWDTLEGKSPLHF. In nucleotides, the CDR3 is TGTGCCTGGGATACCCTGGAGGGGAAATCACCCCTCCACTTT.

The CDR3 DNA reads TGTGCCAGCAGCCCCGAAGGGACAGGGCTGTTCTTC. As protein: CASSPEGTGLFF. The chain combines TRBV7-3 with TRBJ2-1; 9 nucleotides match TRBD1. Germline V gene lookup returns CDR1 SGHTA and CDR2 FQGTGA. With 5 bases clipped from V and 15 bases from J, the junction kept 8 bases outside the gene matches. This CDR3 is built from 12 residues.

This clone was detected once. The chain links TRBV4-1 to TRBJ2-7; 7 bases are a match to TRBD2. Trimming cost V 1 base and J 3 bases; bases outside gene matches: 3. The CDR3 length is 14 residues. CDR1 is MGHRA, CDR2 YSYEKL, per germline. CDR3 loop: CASSQGREVYEQYF. In nucleotides, the CDR3 is TGCGCCAGCAGCCAAGGACGGGAGGTCTACGAGCAGTACTTC.

A few counts support this clone. V usage is TRBV9 and J usage is TRBJ1-1; D is ambiguous. The CDR3 consists of 16 residues. V was cut by 0 bases and J by 3 bases, with 15 bases left in between. Germline CDR1 SGDLS, CDR2 YYNGEE. DNA for the CDR3: TGTGCCAGCAGCGTAGATCCAGGCTCGGGCCACACTGAAGCTTTCTTT. Translated, it gives CASSVDPGSGHTEAFF.

The V call is TRBV19, the J call TRBJ2-5; D possibly uses TRBD1 or TRBD2 (6 bases each). Germline CDR1 and CDR2: LNHDA and SQIVND (reference sequence). There are 16 residues in the CDR3. The V end was cut by 2 bases, the J end by 1 base, with 14 bases between. CDR3 in amino acids: CASSISSGALQETQYF. The CDR3 coding sequence is TGTGCCAGTAGTATATCATCGGGGGCTCTCCAAGAGACCCAGTACTTC. The variable domain in full, completed from reference TRBV19 and TRBJ2-5, reads DGGITQSPKYLFRKEGQNVTLSCEQNLNHDAMYWYRQDPGQGLRLIYYSQIVNDFQKGDIAEGYSVSREKKESFPLTVTSAQKNPTAFYLCASSISSGALQETQYFGPGTRLLVL.

This chain connects TRBV4-1 to TRBJ1-3, with D unclear. Trimming took off 4 bases at V and 0 bases at J, with 13 bases between the two ends. Germline V CDR1 and CDR2: MGHRA, YSYEKL. The CDR3 is 16 residues long. In nucleotides, the CDR3 is TGCGCCAGCAGCCGAGTTGAAGGCCGCTCTGGAAACACCATATATTTT. It yields the protein CASSRVEGRSGNTIYF.

This sequence joins TRBV6-5 and TRBJ2-7, with D tentatively TRBD2 (6 bases). V was trimmed by 0 bases and J by 4 bases, leaving 10 bases between them. CDR1 is MNHEY, CDR2 SVGAGI, per germline. This CDR3 has 14 amino acids. CDR3 nucleotides: TGTGCCAGCAGTTACTCAGGGGCGGGGTACGAGCAGTACTTC. This codes for CASSYSGAGYEQYF.

This rearrangement joins TRBV29-1 to TRBJ2-3; D is possibly TRBD1 or TRBD2 (5 bases each). V lost 3 bases and J lost 3, with 13 bases in between. Germline CDR1 SQVTM, CDR2 ANQGSEA. The CDR3 extends over 14 amino acids. The CDR3 DNA sequence: TGCAGCGTTGAGAGGGGCCCAAGGACAGATACGCAGTATTTT. This codes for CSVERGPRTDTQYF.

V and J are TRBV24-1 and TRBJ2-1; D tentatively reads TRBD1 or TRBD2 (5 bases each). The CDR3 runs 12 residues. Per the germline V gene, CDR1 is KGHDR and CDR2 is SFDVKD. Between the trimmed V and J ends, which lost 4 bases and 6 bases, there was a span of 6 bases. The CDR3 DNA sequence: TGTGCCACCAGTGACGGGGCCAATGAGCAGTTCTTC. Amino acids: CATSDGANEQFF.

Concerning this clone: This clone may be a read error of a much larger clone one base away. The rearrangement links TRBV5-8 to TRBJ1-1; tentatively, D is TRBD1 (5 bases). The V end lost 2 bases, the J end lost 1 base, and 6 bases lay between the germline ends. This CDR3 is 13 amino acids long. Germline CDR1 reads SGHTS; CDR2 reads YDEGEE. The CDR3 region has the DNA TGTGCCAGCAGCTTACAGGCGAACACTGAAGCTTTCTTT. This translates into CASSLQANTEAFF.

This chain joins TRBV7-9 and TRBJ2-2; perhaps TRBD1 as D (5 bases). The CDR3 contains 12 residues. V gave up 5 bases and J gave up 7 bases, with 8 bases separating them. Germline CDR1 SEHNR, CDR2 FQNEAQ (reference sequence). This CDR3 is CASSPRVGELFF. CDR3 bases: TGTGCCAGCAGCCCCAGGGTCGGGGAGCTGTTTTTT.